This entry describes one TCR beta chain. The CDR3 length is 13 residues. The germline CDR1 and CDR2 sequences are MNHEY and SVGAGI. V lost 2 bases, J lost 11 bases, and 10 bases lay in between. This sample was taken from a study of cytomegalovirus exposure and HLA in healthy donors. 60 Vbeta and 13 Jbeta primers were used in PCR. Libraries were prepared by immunoSEQ multiplex PCR; TCRdb keeps only in-frame clonotypes and omits some of them. The sample records fewer than 120,000 clones, around 84% being singletons. Sequenced sample: PBMCs. The J gene is TRBJ1-6, the V gene TRBV6-5; TRBD1 is a possible D gene (6 bases). This sequence originates from a woman aged 25 to 39 in good health and CMV-seronegative. CDR3 bases: TGTGCCAGCAGTTACGAGGGGGTCCCACCCCTCCACTTT. This codes for CASSYEGVPPLHF.